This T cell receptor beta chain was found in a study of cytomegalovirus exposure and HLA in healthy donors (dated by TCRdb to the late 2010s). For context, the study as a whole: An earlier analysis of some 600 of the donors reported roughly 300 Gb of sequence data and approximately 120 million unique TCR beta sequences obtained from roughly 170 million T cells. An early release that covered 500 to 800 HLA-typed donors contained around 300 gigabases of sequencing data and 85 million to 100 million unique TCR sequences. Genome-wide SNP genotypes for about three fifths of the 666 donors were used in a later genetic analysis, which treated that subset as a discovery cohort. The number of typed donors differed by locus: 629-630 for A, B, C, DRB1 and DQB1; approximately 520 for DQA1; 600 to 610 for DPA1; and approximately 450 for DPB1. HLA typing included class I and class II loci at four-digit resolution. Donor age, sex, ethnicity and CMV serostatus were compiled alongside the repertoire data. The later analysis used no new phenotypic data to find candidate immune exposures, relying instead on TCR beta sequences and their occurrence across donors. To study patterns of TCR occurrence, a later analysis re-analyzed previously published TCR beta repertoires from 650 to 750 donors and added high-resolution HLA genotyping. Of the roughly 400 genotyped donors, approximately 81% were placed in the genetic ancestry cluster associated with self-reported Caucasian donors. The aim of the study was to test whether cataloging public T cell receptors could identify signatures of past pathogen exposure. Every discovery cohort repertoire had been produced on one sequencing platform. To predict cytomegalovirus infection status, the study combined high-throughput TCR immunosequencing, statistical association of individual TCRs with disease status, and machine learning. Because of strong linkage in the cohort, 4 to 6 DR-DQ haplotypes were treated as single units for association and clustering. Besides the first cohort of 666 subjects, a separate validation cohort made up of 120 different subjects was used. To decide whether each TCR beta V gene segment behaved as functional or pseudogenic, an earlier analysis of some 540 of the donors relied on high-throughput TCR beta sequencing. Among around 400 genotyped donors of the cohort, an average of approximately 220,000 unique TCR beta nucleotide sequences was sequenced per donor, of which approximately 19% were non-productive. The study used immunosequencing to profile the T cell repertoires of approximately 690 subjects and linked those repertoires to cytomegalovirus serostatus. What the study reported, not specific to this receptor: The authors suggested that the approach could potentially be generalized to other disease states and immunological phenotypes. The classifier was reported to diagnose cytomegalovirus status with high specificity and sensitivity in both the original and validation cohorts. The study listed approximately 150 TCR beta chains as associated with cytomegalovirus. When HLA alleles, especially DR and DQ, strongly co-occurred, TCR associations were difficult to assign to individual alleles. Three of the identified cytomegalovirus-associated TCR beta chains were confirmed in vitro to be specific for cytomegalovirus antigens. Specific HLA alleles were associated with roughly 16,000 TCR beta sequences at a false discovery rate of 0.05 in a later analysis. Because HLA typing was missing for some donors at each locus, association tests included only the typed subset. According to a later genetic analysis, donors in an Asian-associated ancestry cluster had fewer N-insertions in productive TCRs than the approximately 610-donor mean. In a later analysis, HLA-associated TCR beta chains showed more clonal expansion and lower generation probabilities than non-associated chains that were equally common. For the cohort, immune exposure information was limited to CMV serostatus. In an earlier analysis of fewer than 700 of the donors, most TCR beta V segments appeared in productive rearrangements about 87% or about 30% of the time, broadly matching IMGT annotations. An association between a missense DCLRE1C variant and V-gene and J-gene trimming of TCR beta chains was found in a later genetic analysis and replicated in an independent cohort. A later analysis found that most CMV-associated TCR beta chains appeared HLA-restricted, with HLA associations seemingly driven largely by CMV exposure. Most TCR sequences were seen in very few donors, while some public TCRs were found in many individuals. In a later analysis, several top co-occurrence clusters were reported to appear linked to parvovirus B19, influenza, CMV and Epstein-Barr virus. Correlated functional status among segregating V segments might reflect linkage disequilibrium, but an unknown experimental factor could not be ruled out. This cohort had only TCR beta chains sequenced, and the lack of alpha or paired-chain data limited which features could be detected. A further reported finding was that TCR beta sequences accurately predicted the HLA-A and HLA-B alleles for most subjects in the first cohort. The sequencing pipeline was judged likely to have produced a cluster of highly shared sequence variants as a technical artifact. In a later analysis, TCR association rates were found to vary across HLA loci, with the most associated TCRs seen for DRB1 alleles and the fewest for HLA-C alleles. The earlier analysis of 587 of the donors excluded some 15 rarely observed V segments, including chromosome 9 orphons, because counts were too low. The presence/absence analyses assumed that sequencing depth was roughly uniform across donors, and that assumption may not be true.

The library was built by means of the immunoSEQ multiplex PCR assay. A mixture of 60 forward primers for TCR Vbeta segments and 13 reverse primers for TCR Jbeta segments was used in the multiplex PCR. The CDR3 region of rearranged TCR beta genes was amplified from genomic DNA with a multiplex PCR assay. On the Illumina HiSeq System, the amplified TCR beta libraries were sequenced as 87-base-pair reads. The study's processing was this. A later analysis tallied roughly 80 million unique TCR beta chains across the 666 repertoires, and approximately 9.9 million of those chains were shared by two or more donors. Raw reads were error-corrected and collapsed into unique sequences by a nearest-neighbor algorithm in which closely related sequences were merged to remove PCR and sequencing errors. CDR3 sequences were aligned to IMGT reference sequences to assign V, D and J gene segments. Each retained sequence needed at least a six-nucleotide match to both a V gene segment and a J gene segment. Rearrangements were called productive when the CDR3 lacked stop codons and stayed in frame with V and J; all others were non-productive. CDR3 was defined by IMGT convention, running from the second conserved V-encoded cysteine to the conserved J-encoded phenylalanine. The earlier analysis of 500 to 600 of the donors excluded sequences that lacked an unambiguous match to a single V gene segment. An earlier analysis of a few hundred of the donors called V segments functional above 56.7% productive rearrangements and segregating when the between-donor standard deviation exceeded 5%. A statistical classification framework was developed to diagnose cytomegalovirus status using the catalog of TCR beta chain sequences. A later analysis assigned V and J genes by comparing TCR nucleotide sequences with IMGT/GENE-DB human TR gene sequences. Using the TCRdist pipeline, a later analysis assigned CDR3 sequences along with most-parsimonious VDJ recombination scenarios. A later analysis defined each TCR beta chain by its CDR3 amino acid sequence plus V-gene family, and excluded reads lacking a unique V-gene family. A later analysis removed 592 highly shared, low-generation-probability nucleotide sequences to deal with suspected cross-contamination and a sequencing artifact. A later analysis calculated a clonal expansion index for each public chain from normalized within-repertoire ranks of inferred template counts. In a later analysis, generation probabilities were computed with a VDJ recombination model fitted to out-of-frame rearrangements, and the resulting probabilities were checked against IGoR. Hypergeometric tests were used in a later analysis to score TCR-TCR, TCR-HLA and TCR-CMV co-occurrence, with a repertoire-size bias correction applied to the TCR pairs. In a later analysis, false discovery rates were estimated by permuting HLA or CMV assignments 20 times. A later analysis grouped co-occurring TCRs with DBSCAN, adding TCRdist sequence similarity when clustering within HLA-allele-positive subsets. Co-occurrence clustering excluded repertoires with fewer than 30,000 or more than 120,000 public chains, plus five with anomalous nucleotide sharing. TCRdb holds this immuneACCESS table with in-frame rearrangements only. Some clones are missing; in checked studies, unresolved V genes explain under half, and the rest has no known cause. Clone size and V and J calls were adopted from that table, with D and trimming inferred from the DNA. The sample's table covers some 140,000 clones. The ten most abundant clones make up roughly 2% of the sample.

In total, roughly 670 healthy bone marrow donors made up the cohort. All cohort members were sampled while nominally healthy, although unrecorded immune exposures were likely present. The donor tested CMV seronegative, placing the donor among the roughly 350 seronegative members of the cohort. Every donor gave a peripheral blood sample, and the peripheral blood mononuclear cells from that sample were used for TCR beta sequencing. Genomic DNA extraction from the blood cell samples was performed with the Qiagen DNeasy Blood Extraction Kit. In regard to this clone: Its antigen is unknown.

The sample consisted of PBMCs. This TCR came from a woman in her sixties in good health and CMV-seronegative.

The nucleotides are TGTGCCAGTAGTCCGAGCCGGACAGAGATTTATGAAAAACTGTTTTTT. It specifies CASSPSRTEIYEKLFF. The rearrangement joined TRBV19 to TRBJ1-4; TRBD1 is possibly the D segment (6 matching bases). V drops 5 bases and J drops 6 bases, leaving 19 bases in between. The CDR3 runs 16 residues from the cysteine to the phenylalanine. Just CDR3 DNA is preserved here, 48 bases in frame from base 1. For CDR1 and CDR2, the germline V gene (reference sequence) lists LNHDA and SQIVND.